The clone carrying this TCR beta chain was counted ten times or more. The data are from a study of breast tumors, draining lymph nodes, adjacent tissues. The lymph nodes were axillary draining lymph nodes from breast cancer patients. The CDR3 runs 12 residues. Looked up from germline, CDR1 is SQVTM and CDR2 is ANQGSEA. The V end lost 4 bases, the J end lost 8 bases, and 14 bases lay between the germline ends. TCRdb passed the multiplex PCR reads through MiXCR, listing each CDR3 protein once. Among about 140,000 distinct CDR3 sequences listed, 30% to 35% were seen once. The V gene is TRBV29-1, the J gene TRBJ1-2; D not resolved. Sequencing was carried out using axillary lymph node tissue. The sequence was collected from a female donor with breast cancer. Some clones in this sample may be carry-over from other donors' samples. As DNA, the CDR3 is TGCAGCGTTGGTTCGGCCCCAGAGGGCTACACCTTC. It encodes CSVGSAPEGYTF.